Listed below are T cell receptor beta chains from one sample, sequenced in a study of vaccination and CD4 T cells after COVID-19. TCRdb reprocessed the PCR reads via MiXCR and lists one record per CDR3 protein. This sample has more than 10,000 distinct CDR3 sequences; about 74% occur once, and the top ten carry around 30%. For these receptors, no antigen is known. Sequenced material: CD4+ T cells from blood, cultured in vitro. All receptors come from a human donor who had recovered from COVID-19. CDR3s leave out the opening cysteine and the closing phenylalanine or tryptophan. The D gene is left open where the match is weak.

D,V,CDR3
TRBD1,TRBV20-1,SARDGRGQSPLH
NA,TRBV12-3/TRBV12-4,ASSYPGRNTQY
NA,TRBV20-1,SARVALSNQPQH
NA,TRBV6-5,ASSYYAVRGGGTEAF
TRBD1,TRBV7-8,ASSRKLGQGASYEQY
NA,TRBV20-1,SADLLAGRSNQPQH
NA,TRBV7-2,ASSRQQDGYT
NA,TRBV20-1,SARDFELAGDTQY
NA,TRBV7-2,ASSSYRGDYT
TRBD2,TRBV6-1,ATPGGRYETQY
TRBD2,TRBV19,ASSIQTSGRAAGKNIQY
NA,TRBV14,ASSQGVGLRNQPQH
NA,TRBV7-2,ASSLAQPQETQY
NA,TRBV20-1,SALGHWYQETQY
NA,TRBV14,ASSQGLVPGRETQY
NA,TRBV2,ASSIHGGQPQH
NA,TRBV6-2/TRBV6-3,ASRTNTEAF
NA,TRBV20-1,SASGRDAY
TRBD1,TRBV15,ATSRSMRQGAFGNQPQH
TRBD2,TRBV15,ATSREASGHYEQY
NA,TRBV6-5,ASSYLETVGSWDGYT
NA,TRBV20-1,SASGYRYEQY
TRBD1,TRBV5-4,ASSLSGTGNSPLH
TRBD1,TRBV6-5,ASSYFGTAYGYT
NA,TRBV28,ASRRDNYGYT
TRBD2,TRBV28,ASSLGTSGGGEQY
TRBD1,TRBV20-1,SARRDRGTEAF
NA,TRBV21-1,ASRKVPYGYT
NA,TRBV6-2/TRBV6-3,ASSYLQVNQPQH
NA,TRBV6-5,ASSFAGTPGPGNIQY
TRBD2,TRBV7-9,ASNPGLAGGPRLNEQF
NA,TRBV20-1,SARDRAGSYGYT
NA,TRBV6-1,ASSLTDTQY
TRBD1,TRBV6-1,ASRVDRGSNQPQH
NA,TRBV20-1,SAPVTGRNSPLH
NA,TRBV19,ASSMEGGNQPQH
NA,TRBV15,ATSRDLRTGTEAF
NA,TRBV7-2,ASSPGGGGRPQTLH
NA,TRBV20-1,SAPPWGETPYGYT
TRBD1,TRBV28,ASRPGPTGGWTEAF
NA,TRBV6-2/TRBV6-3,ASSYSKTGLLGAF
TRBD1,TRBV19,ASSMRRQGLGEQF
NA,TRBV27,ASSTNRVSNEKLF
TRBD1,TRBV7-2,ASRPQGALTGELF
TRBD2,TRBV15,ATSRSGLARQETQY
NA,TRBV19,ASRSSFAAYNEQF
NA,TRBV27,ASSSPSRGANYGYT
NA,TRBV19,ASTEYSNQPQH
TRBD1,TRBV19,ASNRPGQGNYGYT
TRBD1,TRBV16,ASSRSRGDEAF
NA,TRBV6-1,ASSEWVGRAF